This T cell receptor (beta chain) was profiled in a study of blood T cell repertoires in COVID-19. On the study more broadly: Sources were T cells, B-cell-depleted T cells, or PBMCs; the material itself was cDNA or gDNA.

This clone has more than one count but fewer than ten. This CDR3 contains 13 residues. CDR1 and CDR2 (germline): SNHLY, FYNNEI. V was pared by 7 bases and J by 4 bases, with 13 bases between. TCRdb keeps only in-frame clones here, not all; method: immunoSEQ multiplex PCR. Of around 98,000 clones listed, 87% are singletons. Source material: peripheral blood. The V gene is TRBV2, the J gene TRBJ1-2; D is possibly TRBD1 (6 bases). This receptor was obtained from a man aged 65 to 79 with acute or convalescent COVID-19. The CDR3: CASTRTAGYGYTF. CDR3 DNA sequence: TGTGCCAGCACCAGGACAGCCGGCTATGGCTACACCTTC.